These 23 T cell receptor beta chains were all obtained from the same sample, sequenced in a study of shared clonotypes between healthy human individuals. Naive CD8 cells comprised CD45RO-negative, CCR7-positively selected cells, excluding terminally differentiated effector memory CD45RA+ cells. TCRdb's table, derived via immunoSEQ multiplex PCR, lists solely in-frame clones and lacks some. The sample carries approximately 720,000 clones, around 92% recorded once. The sequenced sample consisted of naive CD8+ T cells sorted from blood. The receptor source for this set is a man under 40 in good health.

V usage is TRBV12-5 and J usage is TRBJ1-1; TRBD1 aligns across 10 bases. Germline CDR1 is LGHNT and CDR2 is FRNRAP. After removal of 3 bases from V and 1 base from J, the junction contained 11 bases not matched to a gene. The CDR3 totals 18 residues. CDR3 sequence reads: CASGLALEDRGTNTEAFF. CDR3 bases: TGTGCTAGTGGTTTAGCTTTAGAGGACAGGGGGACGAACACTGAAGCTTTCTTT. The full variable domain, with the rest looked up from reference TRBV12-5 and TRBJ1-1, is DARVTQTPRHKVTEMGQEVTMRCQPILGHNTVFWYRQTMMQGLELLAYFRNRAPLDDSGMPKDRFSAEMPDATLATLKIQPSEPRDSAVYFCASGLALEDRGTNTEAFFGQGTRLTVV.

The CDR3: CATSIRTSGLFTDTQYF. The CDR3 bases are TGTGCCACCAGCATCCGGACTAGCGGACTTTTCACAGATACGCAGTATTTT. The chain joins TRBV15 to TRBJ2-3, with TRBD2 matching over 10 bases. This CDR3 has 17 amino acids. V trimming: 4 bases; J trimming: 2 bases; junction bases outside the gene matches: 9. Germline CDR1 reads LNHNV; CDR2 reads YYDKDF (reference sequence). Full variable domain (rest looked up from reference TRBV15 and TRBJ2-3): DAMVIQNPRYQVTQFGKPVTLSCSQTLNHNVMYWYQQKSSQAPKLLFHYYDKDFNNEADTPDNFQSRRPNTSFCFLDIRSPGLGDTAMYLCATSIRTSGLFTDTQYFGPGTRLTVL.

This sequence joins TRBV21-1 and TRBJ1-1. TRBV21-1 is a pseudogene locus. The CDR3 spans 16 residues. In DNA form, the CDR3 reads TGTGCCAGCAGTCTCCGGACGGAGGGACTGAACACTGAAGCTTTCTTT. This gives the protein CASSLRTEGLNTEAFF.

The chain has TRBV7-6 and TRBJ1-1; D gene ambiguous. This CDR3 comprises 13 residues. Trimming stripped 5 bases from V and 8 bases from J, with 15 bases between. The germline CDR1 and CDR2 sequences are SGHVS and FNYEAQ. The DNA for the CDR3 is TGTGCCAGCAGCCCGACCGTGGGGTCGGAAGCTTTCTTT. It codes for CASSPTVGSEAFF. The variable domain in full, completed from reference TRBV7-6 and TRBJ1-1, reads GAGVSQSPRYKVTKRGQDVALRCDPISGHVSLYWYRQALGQGPEFLTYFNYEAQQDKSGLPNDRFSAERPEGSISTLTIQRTEQRDSAMYRCASSPTVGSEAFFGQGTRLTVV.

This clone was counted once. This chain joins TRBV6-5 and TRBJ2-7; no definite D call. V lost 2 bases, J lost 2 bases, and 10 bases lay in between. The length of the CDR3 is 14 residues. The V gene's germline CDR1 is MNHEY and CDR2 SVGAGI. The CDR3 protein is CASSYGQRPYEQYF. The DNA for the CDR3 is TGTGCCAGCAGTTACGGGCAGCGCCCCTACGAGCAGTACTTC.

The chain uses TRBV19 and TRBJ2-7; possible D gene TRBD1, 6 bases. Germline CDR1 LNHDA, CDR2 SQIVND (reference sequence). V was pared by 3 bases and J by 6 bases, with 15 bases between. The CDR3 contains 14 residues. The CDR3 DNA sequence: TGTGCCAGTAGTATGACAGGCGGCGCTTCCGAGCAGTACTTC. Encoded protein: CASSMTGGASEQYF.

The CDR3 bases are TGTGCCAGCAGGTCGGGACAGAGCACAGATACGCAGTATTTT. It is translated as CASRSGQSTDTQYF. The chain recombines TRBV7-8 with TRBJ2-3, with TRBD1 identical over 7 bases. This CDR3 spans 14 amino acids. CDR1 SGHVS and CDR2 FQNEAQ come from the germline V gene. J gave up 0 bases and V 6 bases, and 3 bases lay outside the gene matches.

The chain carries TRBV6-5 and TRBJ2-1, with 8 nucleotides matching TRBD1. The CDR3 length is 13 residues. J was trimmed by 9 bases and V by 0 bases; bases with no gene match: 1. Germline V CDR1 and CDR2: MNHEY, SVGAGI. CDR3 sequence (DNA): TGTGCCAGCAGTTACTCGACAGGGGCTGAGCAGTTCTTC. Its protein is CASSYSTGAEQFF.

The genes are TRBV11-2 and TRBJ2-5; 9 positions match TRBD2. Germline CDR1 is SGHAT and CDR2 is FQNNGV. The CDR3 loop spans 13 amino acids. DNA for the CDR3: TGTGCAGTCGGGACTAGCTTTCAAGAGACCCAGTACTTC. Translating it yields CAVGTSFQETQYF.

This sequence joins TRBV4-1 and TRBJ1-3; 7 positions agree with TRBD1. CDR3 size: 14 residues. CDR1 is MGHRA, CDR2 YSYEKL, per germline. J gave up 8 bases and V 1 base, and 5 bases lay outside the gene matches. The DNA of the CDR3 is TGCGCCAGCAGCCAAGTTTCCCAGGGGGACACCATATATTTT. Translating gives CASSQVSQGDTIYF.

This clone appeared a single time. The V and J genes are TRBV7-9 and TRBJ2-1; either TRBD1 or TRBD2 may fit D (5 bases each). CDR3 length: 18 amino acids. Trimming left V 5 bases short and J 4 bases short, with 24 bases between. Germline values: CDR1 SEHNR, CDR2 FQNEAQ (reference sequence). DNA of the CDR3: TGTGCCAGCAGCCCCCCCTCGCGAGACAGAGGGGTTTACAATGAGCAGTTCTTC. This codes for CASSPPSRDRGVYNEQFF. Supplemented by reference TRBV7-9 and TRBJ2-1, the full variable domain reads DTGVSQNPRHKITKRGQNVTFRCDPISEHNRLYWYRQTLGQGPEFLTYFQNEAQLEKSRLLSDRFSAERPKGSFSTLEIQRTEQGDSAMYLCASSPPSRDRGVYNEQFFGPGTRLTVL.

As to this clone: Within the sample, other DNA sequences also encode this same CDR3. This sequence joins TRBV7-6 and TRBJ2-7; TRBD1 aligns across 9 bases. This CDR3 is built from 13 residues. The germline CDR1 and CDR2 sequences are SGHVS and FNYEAQ. V was pared by 3 bases and J by 6 bases, with 3 bases of the junction left unmatched. The DNA for the CDR3 is TGTGCCAGCAGCTTGGGGACAGGGAGCGAGCAGTACTTC. It is translated as CASSLGTGSEQYF.

This rearrangement joins TRBV7-9 to TRBJ2-3, with TRBD2 identical over 8 bases. The CDR3 runs 15 residues. Germline V gene sequence: CDR1 SEHNR, CDR2 FQNEAQ (reference sequence). Trimming at V came to 4 bases and at J to 5 bases, leaving 8 bases not matched to a gene. The CDR3 region is CASSSSGRGRDTQYF. CDR3 in DNA: TGTGCCAGCAGCTCCAGCGGGAGAGGAAGAGATACGCAGTATTTT. Together with reference TRBV7-9 and TRBJ2-3, the CDR3 gives the full variable domain: DTGVSQNPRHKITKRGQNVTFRCDPISEHNRLYWYRQTLGQGPEFLTYFQNEAQLEKSRLLSDRFSAERPKGSFSTLEIQRTEQGDSAMYLCASSSSGRGRDTQYFGPGTRLTVL.

CDR3 in amino acids: CATSRAWTGSYNEQFF. Written as DNA, the CDR3 is TGTGCCACCAGCAGAGCCTGGACAGGGAGTTACAATGAGCAGTTCTTC. The chain carries TRBV15 and TRBJ2-1; TRBD1 agrees at 8 bases. The V and J ends lost 1 base and 4 bases, in that order; junction bases with no gene match: 6. The CDR3 runs to 16 residues. Looked up from germline, CDR1 is LNHNV and CDR2 is YYDKDF (reference sequence).

The rearrangement uses TRBV2 and TRBJ1-2, with 10 nucleotides matching TRBD1. Unmatched junction bases numbered 9, after V lost 4 bases and J lost 7 bases. The CDR3 is made up of 15 amino acids. Germline V gene data show CDR1 as SNHLY and CDR2 as FYNNEI. The CDR3 sequence is CASSAQTGGFFGYTF. CDR3 DNA sequence: TGTGCCAGCAGTGCCCAGACAGGGGGCTTTTTTGGCTACACCTTC.

The chain joins TRBV18 to TRBJ2-2; D unresolved. Germline V gene sequence: CDR1 KGHSH, CDR2 LQKENI. V was trimmed by 5 bases and J by 6 bases, leaving 4 bases between them. The CDR3 spans 11 residues. The chain's CDR3 is CASSTAGELFF. In DNA form, the CDR3 reads TGTGCCAGCTCAACGGCCGGGGAGCTGTTTTTT.

The CDR3 DNA sequence: TGCGCCAGCAGTGAGTTCACCCTGACAGGGCCCGAAGAGACCCAGTACTTC. As protein: CASSEFTLTGPEETQYF. This chain links TRBV10-1 with TRBJ2-5, with 7 bases aligning to TRBD1. V was pared by 1 base and J by 3 bases, with 11 bases of the junction left unmatched. CDR1 and CDR2 from the germline V gene are WNHNN and SYGVQD (reference sequence). This CDR3 spans 17 amino acids.

DNA for the CDR3: TGTGCCAGCAGCGTGGATCTTTTGGGGACTGAAGCTTTCTTT. Translation gives CASSVDLLGTEAFF. The rearrangement uses TRBV9 and TRBJ1-1; D not resolved. Germline V lookup: CDR1 SGDLS, CDR2 YYNGEE. There are 14 residues in the CDR3. The V and J ends lost 2 bases and 5 bases respectively, with 13 bases between them.

CDR3 loop: CASSQGSGKLSSYNEQFF. The DNA of the CDR3 is TGTGCCAGCAGCCAGGGCTCCGGGAAACTGAGCTCCTACAATGAGCAGTTCTTC. The chain carries TRBV27 and TRBJ2-1, with D perhaps being TRBD1 or TRBD2 (5 bases each). Trimming left V 6 bases short and J 0 bases short, with 21 bases between. CDR1 MNHEY and CDR2 SMNVEV come from the germline V gene (reference sequence). The CDR3 totals 18 residues.

As DNA, the CDR3 is TGTGCCAGCAGGGGACATGGCTCGAGGAACACTGAAGCTTTCTTT. Translated: CASRGHGSRNTEAFF. V gene TRBV27 combines with J gene TRBJ1-1; weak D call: TRBD1 (6 bases). V was clipped by 6 bases and J by 1 base, with 15 bases between them. There are 15 residues in the CDR3. Germline V gene data show CDR1 as MNHEY and CDR2 as SMNVEV (reference sequence).

This clone was seen more than once but under ten times. The sample carries other DNA sequences with the same CDR3. The gene calls are TRBV27 and TRBJ2-7; a possible D gene is TRBD2 (7 bases). CDR3 length: 14 residues. Trimming removed 2 bases at V and 4 bases at J, with 12 bases between. Germline V lookup: CDR1 MNHEY, CDR2 SMNVEV (reference sequence). As DNA, the CDR3 is TGTGCCAGCAGTTTAGGGGGGGCGGGTTACGAGCAGTACTTC. Protein product: CASSLGGAGYEQYF.

Concerning this clone: This sample includes further DNA sequences coding for the same CDR3. The V call is TRBV4-3, the J call TRBJ2-7; 12 bases are shared with TRBD2. The CDR3 runs to 15 residues. The ends lost 3 bases at V and 1 base at J; junction bases unmatched: 1. The germline V gene has CDR1 LGHNA and CDR2 YSLEER. The CDR3 spells CASSQGLAGSYEQYF. CDR3 nucleotides: TGCGCCAGCAGCCAGGGACTAGCGGGTTCCTACGAGCAGTACTTC.

V is TRBV7-9 and J is TRBJ2-7; D gene uncertain. Per the germline V gene, CDR1 is SEHNR and CDR2 is FQNEAQ (reference sequence). The CDR3 sequence is 13 residues long. Trimming took 5 bases from V and 2 from J, leaving 10 bases between them. The CDR3 nucleotides read TGTGCCAGCAGCGTCGACGAGGCCTACGAGCAGTACTTC. Amino acid sequence: CASSVDEAYEQYF.